The 27 T cell receptor beta chains in this list originate from one sample, sequenced in a study of shared clonotypes between healthy human individuals. Libraries were prepared by immunoSEQ multiplex PCR; TCRdb keeps only in-frame clonotypes and omits some of them. This table holds roughly 1.5 million clones, 95% to 99% found once. The sequenced material came from naive CD4+ T cells sorted from blood. Stated subset: CD45RA+ positively selected. The source of these receptors is a man aged 25-40 years in good health.

The chain employs TRBV10-1 and TRBJ2-1; D gene uncertain. Germline CDR1 and CDR2: WNHNN and SYGVQD (reference sequence). Trimming removed 3 bases at V and 8 bases at J, with 5 bases between. The CDR3 totals 11 residues. CDR3 in amino acids: CASSDRDEQFF. The CDR3 nucleotides read TGCGCCAGCAGTGACCGGGATGAGCAGTTCTTC.

In this sample, this clone turned up once. The chain combines TRBV15 with TRBJ2-6; D not resolved. The length of the CDR3 is 14 residues. The V end lost 7 bases, the J end lost 0 bases, and 7 bases lay between the germline ends. Germline loops: CDR1 LNHNV, CDR2 YYDKDF (reference sequence). The CDR3 sequence is CATNIASGANVLTF. Here the CDR3 DNA reads TGTGCCACCAACATAGCCTCTGGGGCCAACGTCCTGACTTTC.

The V call is TRBV6-5, the J call TRBJ1-5; TRBD1 aligns across 7 bases. There are 15 residues in the CDR3. CDR1 and CDR2 (germline): MNHEY, SVGAGI. V lost 5 bases and J lost 4; bases outside the gene matches: 8. The CDR3 bases are TGTGCCAGCAGTCCCGACAGGGCTTCAAATCAGCCCCAGCATTTT. Translating gives CASSPDRASNQPQHF.

The CDR3: CASSMAGTLSQPQHF. The CDR3 DNA sequence: TGTGCCAGCTCCATGGCTGGCACGCTATCTCAGCCCCAGCATTTT. The V gene is TRBV18, the J gene TRBJ1-5, with D uncertain. This CDR3 comprises 15 residues. Trimming stripped 6 bases from V and 6 bases from J, with 18 bases between. Germline V lookup: CDR1 KGHSH, CDR2 LQKENI.

The chain links TRBV7-3 to TRBJ2-3; D gene uncertain. The CDR3 runs to 13 residues. V was pared by 5 bases and J by 5 bases, with 11 bases between. Germline-derived CDR1 and CDR2 are SGHTA and FQGTGA. The CDR3 reads CASSLNHGDTQYF. In nucleotides, the CDR3 is TGTGCCAGCAGCCTAAACCACGGAGATACGCAGTATTTT.

This rearrangement joins TRBV7-7 to TRBJ2-2; 7 positions match TRBD1. The V gene's germline CDR1 is SSHAT and CDR2 FNYEAQ (reference sequence). The CDR3 is made up of 14 amino acids. This CDR3 reads CATRRAGGTGELFF. CDR3 sequence (DNA): TGTGCTACCCGTCGGGCAGGGGGTACCGGGGAGCTGTTTTTT.

The gene calls are TRBV7-2 and TRBJ2-1; 11 positions match TRBD2. This CDR3 comprises 17 residues. V shed 5 bases and J 0 bases; nucleotides not matched to a gene: 6. CDR1 is SGHTA, CDR2 FQGNSA, per germline. The CDR3 loop is CASSTRTSGFSYNEQFF. In nucleotides, the CDR3 is TGTGCCAGCAGCACGAGGACTAGCGGGTTCTCCTACAATGAGCAGTTCTTC.

The V and J genes are TRBV27 and TRBJ2-1, with 7 positions matching TRBD1. The germline V gene encodes CDR1 MNHEY and CDR2 SMNVEV (reference sequence). Trimming took 1 base from V and 2 from J; bases not matched to a gene: 8. This CDR3 has 17 residues. This CDR3 is CASSLYPPGQTYNEQFF. The CDR3 region has the DNA TGTGCCAGCAGTTTATACCCCCCGGGACAGACCTACAATGAGCAGTTCTTC.

The rearrangement links TRBV18 to TRBJ1-1; D gene unclear. Trimming took 3 bases from V and 0 from J, leaving 20 bases between them. The CDR3 sequence is 18 residues long. Germline CDR1 KGHSH, CDR2 LQKENI. The CDR3 DNA follows: TGTGCCAGCTCACCTCTGAGCGTGACGGTCTCTCTGAACACTGAAGCTTTCTTT. Its protein is CASSPLSVTVSLNTEAFF.

V and J are TRBV27 and TRBJ2-1, with D uncertain. The CDR3 sequence is 15 residues long. V lost 6 bases and J 2 bases, leaving 14 bases between the germline ends. Germline CDR1 MNHEY, CDR2 SMNVEV (reference sequence). Here the CDR3 DNA reads TGTGCCAGCAGAACAAAAATTTTCGCCTACAATGAGCAGTTCTTC. It encodes CASRTKIFAYNEQFF.

This sequence joins TRBV7-9 and TRBJ2-2, with no clear D. From germline, CDR1 is SEHNR and CDR2 FQNEAQ (reference sequence). The CDR3 covers 12 residues. V lost 5 bases and J 4 bases, leaving 5 bases between the germline ends. The CDR3 DNA follows: TGTGCCAGCAGCAAAGGCACCGGGGAGCTGTTTTTT. It specifies CASSKGTGELFF.

The chain uses TRBV9 and TRBJ2-5, with D tentatively TRBD1 (6 bases). The CDR3 totals 13 residues. The V end lost 4 bases, the J end lost 6 bases, and 13 bases lay between the germline ends. CDR1 is SGDLS and CDR2 is YYNGEE in the germline V gene. This CDR3 reads CASSQGQRQTQYF. CDR3 nucleotides: TGTGCCAGCAGCCAAGGACAGAGGCAGACCCAGTACTTC.

On this clone: This same CDR3 is encoded by further DNA sequences in the sample. This rearrangement joins TRBV20-1 to TRBJ2-1; D gene uncertain. The germline gives CDR1 DFQATT, CDR2 SNEGSKA (reference sequence). There are 10 residues in the CDR3. The ends were cut back, 6 bases at V and 5 bases at J, with 5 bases in the middle. CDR3 in DNA: TGCAGTGCCGGACACAATGAGCAGTTCTTC. This sequence encodes CSAGHNEQFF.

V is TRBV6-5 and J is TRBJ1-4; the match to TRBD1 covers 7 bases. Germline CDR1 and CDR2: MNHEY and SVGAGI. This CDR3 contains 15 residues. V lost 6 bases and J lost 7; bases outside the gene matches: 11. The CDR3 reads CASRGARQGVEKLFF. The CDR3 region has the DNA TGTGCCAGCAGAGGGGCGAGACAGGGCGTTGAAAAACTGTTTTTT.

V and J are TRBV5-1 and TRBJ1-2, with TRBD1 matching 10 bases. Per germline, CDR1 SGHRS and CDR2 YFSETQ. There are 14 residues in the CDR3. V lost 4 bases to trimming and J lost 8 bases; unmatched junction nucleotides: 8. The CDR3 coding sequence is TGCGCCAGCAGCGGCGGGACAGGGGTGGACGGCTACACCTTC. Protein sequence: CASSGGTGVDGYTF.

About this clone: A junction boundary mismatches the germline segment, possibly from a read error. The same CDR3 arises from other DNA sequences in this sample as well. V gene TRBV18 combines with J gene TRBJ2-1; D could derive from TRBD1 or TRBD2 (5 bases each). Germline lookup yields CDR1 KGHSH and CDR2 LQKENI. The CDR3 has 17 amino acids. The CDR3 bases are TGTGCCAGCTCCCCCGCAGGGTGGAGGAACCAGGGCAATGAACAGTTCTTC. Protein product: CASSPAGWRNQGNEQFF. Based on the CDR3 plus reference TRBV18 and TRBJ2-1, the full variable domain is NAGVMQNPRHLVRRRGQEARLRCSPMKGHSHVYWYRQLPEEGLKFMVYLQKENIIDESGMPKERFSAEFPKEGPSILRIQQVVRGDSAAYFCASSPAGWRNQGNEQFFGPGTRLTVL.

The chain carries TRBV7-9 and TRBJ2-3; D may be TRBD1 or TRBD2 (5 bases each). The CDR3 totals 15 residues. Trimming cost V 5 bases and J 6 bases, with 18 bases left between them. Germline V gene sequence: CDR1 SEHNR, CDR2 FQNEAQ (reference sequence). The CDR3 loop reads CASSPRPGAADTQYF. CDR3 nucleotides: TGTGCCAGCAGCCCCCGGCCCGGGGCCGCCGATACGCAGTATTTT.

The chain combines TRBV9 with TRBJ1-5; D is perhaps TRBD1 (5 bases). V lost 3 bases and J 3 bases, leaving 16 bases between the germline ends. From germline, CDR1 is SGDLS and CDR2 YYNGEE. The CDR3 loop spans 16 amino acids. CDR3 sequence reads: CASSAGIGAVNQPQHF. The DNA for the CDR3 is TGTGCCAGCAGCGCGGGGATTGGGGCAGTCAATCAGCCCCAGCATTTT.

As to this clone: In the same sample, other DNA sequences code for this CDR3. V gene TRBV5-1 combines with J gene TRBJ2-2, with 7 bases fitting TRBD2. The CDR3 loop spans 15 amino acids. Germline CDR1 reads SGHRS; CDR2 reads YFSETQ. The junction had 4 bases not matched to a gene; V was cut back by 2 bases and J by 3 bases. The DNA for the CDR3 is TGCGCCAGCAGCTTCCTTGCGGGAGACACCGGGGAGCTGTTTTTT. Amino acid sequence: CASSFLAGDTGELFF. Drawing the rest from reference TRBV5-1 and TRBJ2-2, the complete variable domain is KAGVTQTPRYLIKTRGQQVTLSCSPISGHRSVSWYQQTPGQGLQFLFEYFSETQRNKGNFPGRFSGRQFSNSRSEMNVSTLELGDSALYLCASSFLAGDTGELFFGEGSRLTVL.

The V and J genes are TRBV7-2 and TRBJ2-2; 7 bases fit TRBD2. The junction had 3 bases not matched to a gene; V was cut back by 3 bases and J by 11 bases. This CDR3 comprises 12 residues. The germline gives CDR1 SGHTA, CDR2 FQGNSA. Here the CDR3 DNA reads TGTGCCAGCAGCTTTGGGACTATAGAGCTGTTTTTT. Encoded protein: CASSFGTIELFF.

The rearrangement uses TRBV19 and TRBJ1-1; TRBD1 aligns across 10 bases. V lost 6 bases, J lost 6 bases, and 13 bases stayed unmatched. This CDR3 comprises 16 residues. Germline CDR1 is LNHDA and CDR2 is SQIVND (reference sequence). CDR3: CASSKLPGQGKSEAFF. DNA of the CDR3: TGTGCCAGTAGCAAACTTCCGGGACAGGGGAAGTCTGAAGCTTTCTTT. Filled out from reference TRBV19 and TRBJ1-1, the complete variable domain reads DGGITQSPKYLFRKEGQNVTLSCEQNLNHDAMYWYRQDPGQGLRLIYYSQIVNDFQKGDIAEGYSVSREKKESFPLTVTSAQKNPTAFYLCASSKLPGQGKSEAFFGQGTRLTVV.

The gene calls are TRBV5-1 and TRBJ1-5; D unclear. Trimming took off 2 bases at V and 2 bases at J, with 5 bases between the two ends. The germline gives CDR1 SGHRS, CDR2 YFSETQ. This CDR3 spans 13 amino acids. In nucleotides, the CDR3 is TGCGCCAGCAGCTTTGATGGCAATCAGCCCCAGCATTTT. This sequence encodes CASSFDGNQPQHF.

J is TRBJ2-1 and V is TRBV29-1, with TRBD2 matching over 9 bases. Germline assignment: CDR1 SQVTM and CDR2 ANQGSEA. J was trimmed by 8 bases and V by 3 bases; bases with no gene match: 5. The CDR3 contains 13 residues. The CDR3: CSVELAGSDEQFF. CDR3 nucleotides: TGCAGCGTTGAGCTAGCGGGATCGGATGAGCAGTTCTTC.

This chain uses TRBV18 with TRBJ2-7; TRBD2 matches 7 bases. The V and J ends lost 6 bases and 0 bases, in that order; junction bases with no gene match: 11. Germline values: CDR1 KGHSH, CDR2 LQKENI. The CDR3 length is 16 residues. The CDR3 protein is CASSFTSASDSYEQYF. As DNA, the CDR3 is TGTGCCAGCTCCTTTACTAGCGCGAGTGACTCCTACGAGCAGTACTTC.

The chain recombines TRBV5-5 with TRBJ1-6, with TRBD1 as a possible D gene (5 bases). The CDR3 loop spans 16 amino acids. Trimming pared 5 bases from V and 8 bases from J, leaving 20 bases between. Germline-derived CDR1 and CDR2 are SGHKS and YYEKEE (reference sequence). The DNA of the CDR3 is TGTGCCAGCAGAAATCACCGGGACGCAGAATATTCACCCCTCCACTTT. Residues: CASRNHRDAEYSPLHF.

J is TRBJ2-6 and V is TRBV29-1; 7 bases are a match to TRBD1. From germline, CDR1 is SQVTM and CDR2 ANQGSEA. The CDR3 loop spans 16 amino acids. V lost 6 bases to trimming and J lost 0 bases; unmatched junction nucleotides: 8. CDR3 bases: TGCAGCGTACAAGACAGGGCGGGCTCTGGGGCCAACGTCCTGACTTTC. Protein: CSVQDRAGSGANVLTF.

The genes are TRBV28 and TRBJ2-1, with a possible D match to TRBD1 (6 bases). V shed 7 bases and J shed 2 bases, with 18 bases lying between them. This CDR3 contains 16 residues. Germline values: CDR1 MDHEN, CDR2 SYDVKM. CDR3 residues: CASKHLGAGTYNEQFF. DNA for the CDR3: TGTGCCAGCAAACACCTGGGGGCTGGAACCTACAATGAGCAGTTCTTC.